This T cell receptor (beta chain) is drawn from a study of blood T cell repertoires in COVID-19. Study details: There were acute and convalescent COVID-19 samples, and they came from the United States, Italy and Spain. Sources were T cells, B-cell-depleted T cells, or PBMCs; the material itself was cDNA or gDNA.

In the authors' workflow: Reference gene primer amplification gave nucleated cell count estimates. The method was immunoSEQ multiplex PCR; TCRdb's version includes in-frame clones alone and lacks a portion of them. V and J calls and clone size are copied from that table; D and trimming were computed from the DNA. This sample carries over 35,000 clones, around four fifths of them seen once, and the ten largest clones take around an eighth. Trimming removed 6 bases from V and 7 bases from J, with 13 bases in between. Germline assignment: CDR1 SNHLY and CDR2 FYNNEI. The CDR3 is 13 amino acids. The chain is built from TRBV2 and TRBJ2-1; a possible D gene is TRBD2 (5 bases). This TCR derives from a human donor in a cohort sampled during active COVID-19. Material: peripheral blood. The CDR3 sequence is CASRVALANEQFF. In nucleotides, the CDR3 is TGTGCCAGCAGGGTAGCTCTAGCTAATGAGCAGTTCTTC.